These T cell receptor beta chains were read from a single sample in a study of T-cell memory formation after mild COVID-19. TCRdb redid the calling of the 5' RACE reads with MiXCR, one entry per CDR3 protein. The data show roughly 400,000 distinct CDR3 sequences, with more than 15% seen just once and roughly a fifth held by the top ten. The source material was PBMCs or a T cell subset sorted from them (not recorded which). Receptor source: a young man who had mild COVID-19 (a few samples of this study predate the infection). Cell type and time point are not known. The CDR3 runs from the conserved cysteine through the conserved F or W. D genes are given only for firm matches. Rows may omit the clone size; those that give it use once, few, many or a size class.

len	v_gene	d_gene	j_gene	abundance	CDR3nt	CDR3aa
12	TRBV18	TRBD1	TRBJ2-7	many	TGCGCCAGCAGCCCACAGGGGGACGAGCAGTACTTC	CASSPQGDEQYF
15	TRBV12-3/TRBV12-4	TRBD2	TRBJ2-2	few	TGTGCCAGCAGCCCCCTAGCGGGGGGACCCGGGGAGCTGTTTTTT	CASSPLAGGPGELFF
14	TRBV12-5	TRBD1	TRBJ1-4	-	TGTGCTAGTGGTTATACCGGGACAGCCGAAAAACTGTTTTTT	CASGYTGTAEKLFF
17	TRBV5-1	TRBD2	TRBJ2-5	-	TGCGCCAGCAGCAGGAGGACTAGCGGGGACCCCAGAGAGACCCAGTACTTC	CASSRRTSGDPRETQYF
14	TRBV5-1	-	TRBJ1-6	-	TGCGCCAGCAGCCCCAGCCGGGACTATTCACCCCTCCACTTT	CASSPSRDYSPLHF
15	TRBV30	-	TRBJ2-2	-	TGTGCCTGGAGTCCAGTAGGGAGGTTATCCGGGGAGCTGTTTTTT	CAWSPVGRLSGELFF
14	TRBV6-6	-	TRBJ1-5	-	TGTGCCAGCAGTTTACAGGCCTTCAATCAGCCCCAGCATTTT	CASSLQAFNQPQHF
15	TRBV7-2	TRBD2	TRBJ2-1	-	TGTGCCAGCAGCTTAGTAGCGGGGGTCTACAATGAGCAGTTCTTC	CASSLVAGVYNEQFF
14	TRBV6-5	-	TRBJ2-2	many	TGTGCCAGCACCCAGGGTGGGTCGACCGGGGAGCTGTTTTTT	CASTQGGSTGELFF
14	TRBV5-1	TRBD1	TRBJ2-3	-	TGCGCCAGCAGTAGCCGGGACAGGGCAGATACGCAGTATTTT	CASSSRDRADTQYF
15	TRBV5-1	-	TRBJ2-7	many	TGCGCCAGCAGCCTATTACAGAGGAGCTCCTACGAGCAGTACTTC	CASSLLQRSSYEQYF
15	TRBV7-2	-	TRBJ2-2	-	TGTGCCAGCAGCTTAGTATGGCAGGGCGGTGGGGAGCTGTTTTTT	CASSLVWQGGGELFF
16	TRBV20-1	-	TRBJ2-3	-	TGCAGTGCTAGGGGACACGGAATCATTAGCACAGATACGCAGTATTTT	CSARGHGIISTDTQYF
12	TRBV3-1	-	TRBJ2-7	-	TGTGCCAGCAGCCAAGATCGGCTCGAGCAGTACTTC	CASSQDRLEQYF
15	TRBV5-1	-	TRBJ2-3	many	TGCGCCAGCAGCTTGGCCGAAGGAACACTAGATACGCAGTATTTT	CASSLAEGTLDTQYF
13	TRBV19	-	TRBJ1-1	few	TGTGCCAGTAGTGCGACTCAAGGGGCTGAAGCTTTCTTT	CASSATQGAEAFF
15	TRBV5-1	TRBD2	TRBJ2-3	few	TGCGCCAGCAGCTTGGGTCTAGCGGTCGTAGATACGCAGTATTTT	CASSLGLAVVDTQYF
15	TRBV4-3	-	TRBJ2-3	-	TGCGCCAGCAGCCGGGCCAGGGGTGTCACAGATACGCAGTATTTT	CASSRARGVTDTQYF
15	TRBV7-9	-	TRBJ2-5	few	TGTGCCAGCAGCTCCGGAGGAGGGGTTGGTAAGACCCAGTACTTC	CASSSGGGVGKTQYF
13	TRBV10-3	TRBD1	TRBJ2-7	many	TGTGCCACCCACCGGGACAGGGGGGACGAGCAGTACTTC	CATHRDRGDEQYF
14	TRBV4-3	-	TRBJ1-5	-	TGCGCCAGCAGCCAAGATCCCGGGGTGGGGCCCCAGCATTTT	CASSQDPGVGPQHF
14	TRBV29-1	TRBD2	TRBJ2-3	few	TGCAGCGTCAGACTAGCGGGGGGGCCGGATACGCAGTATTTT	CSVRLAGGPDTQYF
17	TRBV5-1	TRBD1	TRBJ1-1	many	TGCGCCAGCAGCCCGGTGGGGACAGGGGGCGCGTACACTGAAGCTTTCTTT	CASSPVGTGGAYTEAFF
14	TRBV5-1	-	TRBJ2-1	few	TGCGCCAGCAGCCCCACGGCGGGTTATCATGAGCAGTTCTTC	CASSPTAGYHEQFF
13	TRBV18	-	TRBJ2-1	-	TGTGCCAGCTCCCCACGGGAGTACAATGAGCAGTTCTTC	CASSPREYNEQFF
14	TRBV9	-	TRBJ2-5	-	TGTGCCAGCAGCCCCGGACTGATTCAAGAGACCCAGTACTTC	CASSPGLIQETQYF
15	TRBV7-2	TRBD2	TRBJ2-5	many	TGTGCCAGCAGCGCCCGGACTAGCGGGGTGGAGACCCAGTACTTC	CASSARTSGVETQYF
16	TRBV5-6	-	TRBJ2-5	-	TGTGCCAGCAGCTTGGCCGAGGCGGCGGGACAAGAAACCCAGTACTTC	CASSLAEAAGQETQYF
18	TRBV5-1	-	TRBJ2-5	few	TGCGCCAGCAGCTTGTCGGGGCAGGCCAGGGGTTACCAAGAGACCCAGTACTTC	CASSLSGQARGYQETQYF
13	TRBV7-2	-	TRBJ2-2	many	TGTGCCAGCAGTAACCAGTTCGCCGGGGAGCTGTTTTTT	CASSNQFAGELFF
17	TRBV29-1	-	TRBJ1-6	-	TGCAGCGTTGGCCGGGGCAGGGGTTATACCTATAATTCACCCCTCCACTTT	CSVGRGRGYTYNSPLHF
16	TRBV7-2	-	TRBJ2-3	many	TGTGCCAGCAGCTTAGATTACGGCAGCAGCACAGATACGCAGTATTTT	CASSLDYGSSTDTQYF
13	TRBV11-2	-	TRBJ2-2	-	TGTGCCAGCACCAAACCGGTGTCCGGGGAGCTGTTTTTT	CASTKPVSGELFF
16	TRBV9	-	TRBJ2-5	few	TGTGCCAGCAGCGTAGCCCCGGCGAAGCTGGGGGGGACCCAGTACTTC	CASSVAPAKLGGTQYF
14	TRBV5-1	TRBD1	TRBJ1-2	-	TGCGCCAGCAGCCCCGGACAGGTCAACTATGGCTACACCTTC	CASSPGQVNYGYTF
14	TRBV5-1	-	TRBJ2-3	many	TGCGCCAGCAGCAAACAGGAGGTCACAGATACGCAGTATTTT	CASSKQEVTDTQYF
15	TRBV7-9	-	TRBJ1-3	few	TGTGCCAGCAGCTTATTTCTGGGCCCGGGAAACACCATATATTTT	CASSLFLGPGNTIYF
14	TRBV7-6	-	TRBJ1-5	-	TGTGCCAGCAGCGCCGGAGGGGGCAATCAGCCCCAGCATTTT	CASSAGGGNQPQHF
13	TRBV7-2	-	TRBJ1-1	few	TGTGCCAGCAGCTTAGGCACAGGGAGAGAAGCTTTCTTT	CASSLGTGREAFF
14	TRBV7-9	TRBD1	TRBJ1-2	few	TGTGCCAGCAGCTCGACAGGGGTTGGCTATGGCTACACCTTC	CASSSTGVGYGYTF
14	TRBV6-2/TRBV6-3	-	TRBJ2-1	-	TGTGCCAGCAGCCTAACGACTAGGTACAATGAGCAGTTCTTC	CASSLTTRYNEQFF
14	TRBV7-3	TRBD1	TRBJ2-3	few	TGTGCCAGTTCCGGGACAGGGTACACAGATACGCAGTATTTT	CASSGTGYTDTQYF
13	TRBV12-3/TRBV12-4	-	TRBJ1-4	few	TGTGCCAGCAGTTTTAGAGGGGATGAAAAACTGTTTTTT	CASSFRGDEKLFF
15	TRBV3-1	-	TRBJ2-3	-	TGTGCCAGCAGCCATAGTTACCCAGGCGCAGATACGCAGTATTTT	CASSHSYPGADTQYF
15	TRBV6-5	TRBD2	TRBJ2-3	few	TGTGCCAGCAGAGGACTAGCGGGGGCGGGAGATACGCAGTATTTT	CASRGLAGAGDTQYF
14	TRBV7-9	TRBD1	TRBJ1-5	many	TGTGCCAGCAGCTCGGGACAGCCCAATCAGCCCCAGCATTTT	CASSSGQPNQPQHF
16	TRBV4-1	-	TRBJ1-1	-	TGCGCCAGCAGCCAAGCCCCGGGACGAAAGAACACTGAAGCTTTCTTT	CASSQAPGRKNTEAFF
13	TRBV5-1	TRBD1	TRBJ1-2	few	TGCGCCAGCAGCCCGACAGGGGGCTATGGCTACACCTTC	CASSPTGGYGYTF